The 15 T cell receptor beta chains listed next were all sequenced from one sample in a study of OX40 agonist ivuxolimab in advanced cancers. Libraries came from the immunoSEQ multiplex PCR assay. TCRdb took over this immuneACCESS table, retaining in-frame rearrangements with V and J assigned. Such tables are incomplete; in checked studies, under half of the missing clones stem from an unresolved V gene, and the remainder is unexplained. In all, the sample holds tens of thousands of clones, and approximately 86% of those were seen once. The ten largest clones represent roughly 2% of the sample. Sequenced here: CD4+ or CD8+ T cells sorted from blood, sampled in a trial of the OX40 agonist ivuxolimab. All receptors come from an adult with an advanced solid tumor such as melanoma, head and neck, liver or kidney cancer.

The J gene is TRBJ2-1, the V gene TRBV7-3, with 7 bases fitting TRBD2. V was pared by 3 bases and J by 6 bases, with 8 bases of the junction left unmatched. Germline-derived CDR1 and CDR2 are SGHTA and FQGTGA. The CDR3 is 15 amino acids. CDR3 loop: CASSFRAGTINEQFF. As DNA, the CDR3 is TGTGCCAGCAGCTTCCGAGCGGGGACTATCAATGAGCAGTTCTTC.

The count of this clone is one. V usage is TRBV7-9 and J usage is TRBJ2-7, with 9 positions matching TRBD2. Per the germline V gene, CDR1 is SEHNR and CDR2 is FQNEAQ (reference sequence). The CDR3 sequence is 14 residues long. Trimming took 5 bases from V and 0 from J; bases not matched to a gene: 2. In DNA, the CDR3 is TGTGCCAGCAGCCCTAGCGGGGTCTCCTACGAGCAGTACTTC. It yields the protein CASSPSGVSYEQYF.

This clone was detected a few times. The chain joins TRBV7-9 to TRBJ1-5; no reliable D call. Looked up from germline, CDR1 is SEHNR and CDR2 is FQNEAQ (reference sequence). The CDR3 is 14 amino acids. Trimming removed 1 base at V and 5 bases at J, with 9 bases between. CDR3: CASSLDSWDQPQHF. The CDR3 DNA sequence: TGTGCCAGCAGCTTAGACAGTTGGGATCAGCCCCAGCATTTT.

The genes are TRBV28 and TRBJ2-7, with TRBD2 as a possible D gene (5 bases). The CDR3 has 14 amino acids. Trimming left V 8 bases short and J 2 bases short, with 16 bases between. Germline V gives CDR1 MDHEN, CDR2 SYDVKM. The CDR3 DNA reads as TGTGCCAGCTACGTACGGGGTGTCCCCTACGAGCAGTACTTC. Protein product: CASYVRGVPYEQYF.

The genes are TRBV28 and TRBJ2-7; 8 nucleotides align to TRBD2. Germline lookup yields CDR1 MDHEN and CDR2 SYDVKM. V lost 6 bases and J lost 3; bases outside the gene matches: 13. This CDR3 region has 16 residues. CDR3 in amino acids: CASSPHVVGRVYEQYF. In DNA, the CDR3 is TGTGCCAGCAGCCCCCACGTGGTCGGGAGGGTCTACGAGCAGTACTTC.

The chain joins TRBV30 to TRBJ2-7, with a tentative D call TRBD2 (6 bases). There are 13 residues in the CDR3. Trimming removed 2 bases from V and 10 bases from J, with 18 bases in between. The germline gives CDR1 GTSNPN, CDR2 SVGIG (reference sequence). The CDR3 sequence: CAWSSGEESVQYF. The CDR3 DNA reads TGTGCCTGGAGTAGTGGGGAGGAGTCAGTACAGTACTTC.

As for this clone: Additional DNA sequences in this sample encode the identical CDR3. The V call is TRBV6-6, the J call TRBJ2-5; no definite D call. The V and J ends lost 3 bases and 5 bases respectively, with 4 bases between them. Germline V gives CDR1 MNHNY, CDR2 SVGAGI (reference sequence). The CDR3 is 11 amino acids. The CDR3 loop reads CASSYLETQYF. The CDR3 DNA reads TGTGCCAGCAGTTATTTGGAGACCCAGTACTTC.

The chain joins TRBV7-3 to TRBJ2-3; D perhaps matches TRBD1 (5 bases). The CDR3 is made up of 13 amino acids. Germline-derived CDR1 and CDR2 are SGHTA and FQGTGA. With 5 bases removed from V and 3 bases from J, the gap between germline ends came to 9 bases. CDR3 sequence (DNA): TGTGCCAGCAGCAGGCGACAGACAGATACGCAGTATTTT. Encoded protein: CASSRRQTDTQYF.

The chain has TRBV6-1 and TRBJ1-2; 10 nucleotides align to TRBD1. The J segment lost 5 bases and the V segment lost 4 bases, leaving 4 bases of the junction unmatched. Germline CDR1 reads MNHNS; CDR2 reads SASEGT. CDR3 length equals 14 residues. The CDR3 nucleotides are TGTGCCAGCAGTGGGGACAGGGGACCTTATGGCTACACCTTC. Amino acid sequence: CASSGDRGPYGYTF.

The CDR3 sequence: CASSLLVRGGSSYEQYF. The CDR3 DNA reads as TGTGCCAGCAGTTTATTAGTCAGAGGGGGGTCCTCCTACGAGCAGTACTTC. This chain links TRBV27 with TRBJ2-7, with D perhaps given as TRBD1 or TRBD2 (6 bases each). The CDR3 totals 17 residues. The V end was cut by 1 base, the J end by 0 bases, with 16 bases between. Looked up from germline, CDR1 is MNHEY and CDR2 is SMNVEV (reference sequence).

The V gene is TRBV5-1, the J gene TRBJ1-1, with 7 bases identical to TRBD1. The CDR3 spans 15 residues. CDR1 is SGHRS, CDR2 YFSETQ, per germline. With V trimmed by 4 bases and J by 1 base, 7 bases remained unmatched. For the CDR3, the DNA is TGCGCCAGCAGCGTCCTACAGGGGTCGAACACTGAAGCTTTCTTT. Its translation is CASSVLQGSNTEAFF. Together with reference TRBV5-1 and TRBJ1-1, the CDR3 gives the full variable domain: KAGVTQTPRYLIKTRGQQVTLSCSPISGHRSVSWYQQTPGQGLQFLFEYFSETQRNKGNFPGRFSGRQFSNSRSEMNVSTLELGDSALYLCASSVLQGSNTEAFFGQGTRLTVV.

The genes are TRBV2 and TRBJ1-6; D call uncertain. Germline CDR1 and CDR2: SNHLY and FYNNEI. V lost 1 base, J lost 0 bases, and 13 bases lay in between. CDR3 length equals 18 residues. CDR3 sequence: CASSEEVYFSSYNSPLHF. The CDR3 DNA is TGTGCCAGCAGTGAAGAGGTATACTTCAGCTCCTATAATTCACCCCTCCACTTT.

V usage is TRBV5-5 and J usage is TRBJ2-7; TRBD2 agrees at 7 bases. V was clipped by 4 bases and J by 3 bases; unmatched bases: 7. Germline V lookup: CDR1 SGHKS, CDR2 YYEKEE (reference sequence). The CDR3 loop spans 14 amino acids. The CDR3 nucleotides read TGTGCCAGCAGCCCGGGGGGAGCGCACTACGAGCAGTACTTC. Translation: CASSPGGAHYEQYF.

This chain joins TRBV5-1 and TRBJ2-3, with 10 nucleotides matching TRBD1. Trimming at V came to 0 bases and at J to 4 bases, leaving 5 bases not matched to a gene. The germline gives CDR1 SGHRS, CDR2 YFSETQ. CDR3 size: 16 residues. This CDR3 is CASSLARTGGSDTQYF. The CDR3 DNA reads TGCGCCAGCAGCTTGGCTCGGACAGGGGGGTCAGATACGCAGTATTTT.

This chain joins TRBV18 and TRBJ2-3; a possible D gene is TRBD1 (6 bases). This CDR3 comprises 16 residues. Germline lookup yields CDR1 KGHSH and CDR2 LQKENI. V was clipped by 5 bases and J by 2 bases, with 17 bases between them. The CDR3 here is CASSWAAQGPTDTQYF. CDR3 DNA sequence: TGTGCCAGCTCATGGGCGGCACAGGGTCCCACAGATACGCAGTATTTT.